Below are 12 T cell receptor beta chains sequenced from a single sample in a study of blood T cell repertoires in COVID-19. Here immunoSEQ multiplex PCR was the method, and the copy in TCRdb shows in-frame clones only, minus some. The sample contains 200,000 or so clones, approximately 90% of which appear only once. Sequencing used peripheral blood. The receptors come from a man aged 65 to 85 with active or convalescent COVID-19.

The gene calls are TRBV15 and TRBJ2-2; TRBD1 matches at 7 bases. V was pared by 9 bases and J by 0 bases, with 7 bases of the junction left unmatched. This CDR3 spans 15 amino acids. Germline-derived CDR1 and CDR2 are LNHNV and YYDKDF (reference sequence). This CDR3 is CATFPGGPNTGELFF. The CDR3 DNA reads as TGTGCCACTTTCCCAGGGGGTCCGAACACCGGGGAGCTGTTTTTT.

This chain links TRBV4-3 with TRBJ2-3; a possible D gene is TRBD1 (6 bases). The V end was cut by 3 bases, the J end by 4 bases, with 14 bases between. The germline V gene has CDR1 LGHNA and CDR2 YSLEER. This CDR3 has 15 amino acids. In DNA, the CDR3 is TGCGCCAGCAGCCACGGGATAACAGGGCCAGATACGCAGTATTTT. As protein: CASSHGITGPDTQYF.

The CDR3 is CASSDAGTAYEQYF. The CDR3 DNA follows: TGTGCCAGTAGTGATGCCGGGACAGCTTACGAGCAGTACTTC. The chain uses TRBV19 and TRBJ2-7; 7 bases agree with TRBD1. The CDR3 covers 14 residues. The trim removed 5 bases at V and 4 bases at J, leaving 8 bases unmatched. Germline V gene data show CDR1 as LNHDA and CDR2 as SQIVND (reference sequence).

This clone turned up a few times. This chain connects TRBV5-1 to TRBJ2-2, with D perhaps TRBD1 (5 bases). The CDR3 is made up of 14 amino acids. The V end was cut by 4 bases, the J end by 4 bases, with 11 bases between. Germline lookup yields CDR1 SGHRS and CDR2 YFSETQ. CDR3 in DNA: TGCGCCAGCAGCAAAGACAGACCCACCGGGGAGCTGTTTTTT. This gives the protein CASSKDRPTGELFF. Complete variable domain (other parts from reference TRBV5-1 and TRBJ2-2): KAGVTQTPRYLIKTRGQQVTLSCSPISGHRSVSWYQQTPGQGLQFLFEYFSETQRNKGNFPGRFSGRQFSNSRSEMNVSTLELGDSALYLCASSKDRPTGELFFGEGSRLTVL.

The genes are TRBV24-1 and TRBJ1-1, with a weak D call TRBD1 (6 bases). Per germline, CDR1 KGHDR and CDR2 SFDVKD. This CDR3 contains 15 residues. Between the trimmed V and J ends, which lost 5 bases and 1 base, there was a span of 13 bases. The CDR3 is CATSVGDTPNTEAFF. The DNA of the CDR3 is TGTGCCACCAGTGTTGGGGACACACCGAACACTGAAGCTTTCTTT.

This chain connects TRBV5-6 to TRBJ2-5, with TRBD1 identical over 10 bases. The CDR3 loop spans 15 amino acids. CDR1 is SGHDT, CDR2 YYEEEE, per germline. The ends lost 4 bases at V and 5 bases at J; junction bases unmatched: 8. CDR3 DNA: TGTGCCAGCAGCATCGGGACAGGGGCGGGGGAGACCCAGTACTTC. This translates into CASSIGTGAGETQYF.

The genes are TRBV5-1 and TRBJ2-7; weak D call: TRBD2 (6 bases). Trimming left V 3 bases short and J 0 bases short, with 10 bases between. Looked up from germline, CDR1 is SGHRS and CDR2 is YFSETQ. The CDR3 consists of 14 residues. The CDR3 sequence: CASSSSGGSYEQYF. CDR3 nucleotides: TGCGCCAGCAGCTCTTCCGGGGGCTCCTACGAGCAGTACTTC.

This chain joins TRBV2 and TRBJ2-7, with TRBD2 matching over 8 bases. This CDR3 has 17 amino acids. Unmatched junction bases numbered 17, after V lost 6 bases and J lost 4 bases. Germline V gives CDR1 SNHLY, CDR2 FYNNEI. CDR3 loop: CASRQISGIRPIYEQYF. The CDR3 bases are TGTGCCAGCAGACAGATTAGCGGGATTCGTCCAATATACGAGCAGTACTTC.

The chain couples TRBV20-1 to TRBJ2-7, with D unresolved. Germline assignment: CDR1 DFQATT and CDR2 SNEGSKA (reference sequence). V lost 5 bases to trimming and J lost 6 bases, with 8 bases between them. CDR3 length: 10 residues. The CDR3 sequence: CSALAAEQYF. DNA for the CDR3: TGCAGTGCTCTGGCGGCCGAGCAGTACTTC.

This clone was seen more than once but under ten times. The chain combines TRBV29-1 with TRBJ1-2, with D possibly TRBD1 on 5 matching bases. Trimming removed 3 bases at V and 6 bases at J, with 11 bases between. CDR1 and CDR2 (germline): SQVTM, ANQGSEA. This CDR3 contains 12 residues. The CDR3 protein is CSVDRSTDGYTF. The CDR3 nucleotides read TGCAGCGTTGACAGGTCGACAGATGGCTACACCTTC. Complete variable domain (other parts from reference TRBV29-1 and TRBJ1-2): SAVISQKPSRDICQRGTSLTIQCQVDSQVTMMFWYRQQPGQSLTLIATANQGSEATYESGFVIDKFPISRPNLTFSTLTVSNMSPEDSSIYLCSVDRSTDGYTFGSGTRLTVV.

Here the CDR3 DNA reads TGTGCCAGCAGACTTAGGGGGCACCCCTACGAGCAGTACTTC. This encodes CASRLRGHPYEQYF. The rearrangement links TRBV6-5 to TRBJ2-7; TRBD1 agrees at 7 bases. This CDR3 contains 14 residues. The V and J ends lost 6 bases and 2 bases, in that order; junction bases with no gene match: 7. Germline CDR1 reads MNHEY; CDR2 reads SVGAGI.

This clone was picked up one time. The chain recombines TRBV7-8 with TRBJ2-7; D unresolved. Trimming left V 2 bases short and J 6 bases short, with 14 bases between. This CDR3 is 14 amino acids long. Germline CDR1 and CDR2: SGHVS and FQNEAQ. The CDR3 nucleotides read TGTGCCAGCAGCTTAAATCGACGATTAGCCGAGCAGTACTTC. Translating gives CASSLNRRLAEQYF. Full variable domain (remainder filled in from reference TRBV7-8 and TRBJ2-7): GAGVSQSPRYKVAKRGQDVALRCDPISGHVSLFWYQQALGQGPEFLTYFQNEAQLDKSGLPSDRFFAERPEGSVSTLKIQRTQQEDSAVYLCASSLNRRLAEQYFGPGTRLTVT.